One sample yielded the 26 T cell receptor beta chains listed below, sequenced in a study of T cells after yellow fever vaccination. TCRdb reprocessed the 5' RACE reads with MiXCR, giving one entry per CDR3 protein. The profile shows 300,000 to 450,000 distinct CDR3 sequences, 8.1% of them singletons. Sample: PBMCs, taken roughly seven weeks after the first yellow fever vaccination. The receptors here all came from a man aged 18 to 35 who received the YFV17D yellow fever vaccine.

This clonotype is a singleton in its sample. The rearrangement links TRBV7-9 to TRBJ2-2, with a weak D call TRBD1 (6 bases). The germline CDR1 and CDR2 sequences are SEHNR and FQNEAQ (reference sequence). The CDR3 length is 13 residues. Deletions cut 6 bases from V and 9 bases from J, with 14 bases between. The CDR3 sequence: CASSQTGNRELFF. In DNA, the CDR3 is TGTGCCAGCAGTCAAACAGGGAACCGGGAGCTGTTTTTT.

This clonotype was observed a handful of times. The rearrangement joins TRBV25-1 to TRBJ1-5; a possible D gene is TRBD1 (5 bases). The V gene lost 2 bases and the J gene lost 6 bases, with 11 bases spanning the gap. The CDR3 has 14 residues. CDR1 MGHDK and CDR2 SYGVNS come from the germline V gene. CDR3 sequence (DNA): TGTGCCAGCAGTGAACATGGGGGGACTCAGCCCCAGCATTTT. It encodes CASSEHGGTQPQHF.

This clonotype was detected only a few times. The rearrangement uses TRBV12-3 or TRBV12-4 and TRBJ2-2; a weak D match, TRBD1 (5 bases). CDR3 length equals 17 residues. V was trimmed by 1 base and J by 2 bases, leaving 14 bases between them. Here the CDR3 DNA reads TGTGCCAGCAGTTTAGGACAGTTCCTAGGAAACACCGGGGAGCTGTTTTTT. Its translation is CASSLGQFLGNTGELFF.

A few counts support this clonotype. This rearrangement joins TRBV5-4 to TRBJ1-1; possible D gene TRBD1, 5 bases. V lost 6 bases and J 5 bases, leaving 11 bases between the germline ends. CDR1 is SGHNT and CDR2 is YYREEE in the germline V gene (reference sequence). The CDR3 length is 12 residues. CDR3 protein: CASTWDGTEAFF. Written as DNA, the CDR3 is TGTGCCAGCACCTGGGACGGAACTGAAGCTTTCTTT.

The chain links TRBV4-1 to TRBJ1-2, with D possibly TRBD1 on 6 matching bases. The CDR3 loop spans 13 amino acids. Looked up from germline, CDR1 is MGHRA and CDR2 is YSYEKL. V lost 3 bases and J 4 bases, leaving 9 bases between the germline ends. The chain's CDR3 is CASSQEGGYGYTF. The CDR3 nucleotides read TGCGCCAGCAGCCAGGAGGGGGGCTATGGCTACACCTTC.

Only a few counts were recorded for this clonotype. The CDR3 DNA sequence: TGTGCCAGCAGTGAATGGACAGGGGGCACTGAAGCTTTCTTT. Translating gives CASSEWTGGTEAFF. The chain has TRBV27 and TRBJ1-1, with TRBD1 matching over 10 bases. The CDR3 sequence is 14 residues long. Germline loops: CDR1 MNHEY, CDR2 SMNVEV (reference sequence). Unmatched junction bases numbered 4, after V lost 5 bases and J lost 4 bases.

The chain employs TRBV20-1 and TRBJ2-1, with 7 bases that match TRBD1. The CDR3 has 13 residues. The junction had 5 bases not matched to a gene; V was cut back by 6 bases and J by 3 bases. CDR1 is DFQATT and CDR2 is SNEGSKA in the germline V gene (reference sequence). The CDR3 reads CSARQGFYNEQFF. CDR3 DNA sequence: TGCAGTGCCAGACAGGGCTTCTACAATGAGCAGTTCTTC.

This clonotype was seen repeatedly, ten times or more. The rearrangement links TRBV19 to TRBJ2-1; the match to TRBD2 covers 9 bases. The trim removed 4 bases at V and 0 bases at J, leaving 1 base unmatched. Per the germline V gene, CDR1 is LNHDA and CDR2 is SQIVND (reference sequence). The CDR3 runs 15 residues. The CDR3 protein is CASSKTSGSYNEQFF. CDR3 coding DNA: TGTGCCAGTAGTAAGACTAGCGGCTCCTACAATGAGCAGTTCTTC.

This clonotype was picked up a small number of times. This chain links TRBV19 with TRBJ1-2; D is unclear. Trimming shortened V by 6 bases and J by 7 bases, and 21 bases separated the two germline ends. The length of the CDR3 is 15 residues. Germline CDR1 LNHDA, CDR2 SQIVND (reference sequence). The CDR3 DNA sequence: TGTGCCAGTAGGAATCTGCCAGGCCTTATAAGTGGCTACACCTTC. Amino acid sequence: CASRNLPGLISGYTF.

The chain couples TRBV11-2 to TRBJ1-4; D gene unclear. This CDR3 has 11 residues. Germline CDR1 is SGHAT and CDR2 is FQNNGV. V lost 5 bases and J 8 bases, leaving 6 bases between the germline ends. The CDR3 DNA reads TGTGCCAGCAGCCACGGCGAAAAACTGTTTTTT. The encoded protein is CASSHGEKLFF.

This clonotype was observed a few times. This chain links TRBV5-5 with TRBJ2-3, with D possibly being TRBD2 (6 bases). V lost 0 bases to trimming and J lost 0 bases, with 11 bases between them. CDR3 length: 16 residues. Per the germline V gene, CDR1 is SGHKS and CDR2 is YYEKEE (reference sequence). This CDR3 reads CASSLDLAHSTDTQYF. The CDR3, as DNA: TGTGCCAGCAGCTTGGATCTAGCGCATAGCACAGATACGCAGTATTTT.

This clonotype was recorded a few times. This rearrangement joins TRBV18 to TRBJ1-5; D is undetermined. In germline, CDR1 is KGHSH, CDR2 LQKENI. V was shortened by 5 bases and J by 3 bases, with 17 bases between the two germline ends. The CDR3 loop spans 16 amino acids. CDR3 DNA: TGTGCCAGCTCAATATTGGGCCGAGGCAACAATCAGCCCCAGCATTTT. Its protein product is CASSILGRGNNQPQHF.

Only one count was recorded for this clonotype. The genes are TRBV5-5 and TRBJ2-5; unclear D gene. The CDR3 covers 13 residues. Germline V lookup: CDR1 SGHKS, CDR2 YYEKEE (reference sequence). Between the trimmed V and J ends, which lost 7 bases and 4 bases, there was a span of 14 bases. The CDR3 DNA reads as TGTGCCAGCGGCCCTGGGTTCGTAGAGACCCAGTACTTC. Its protein is CASGPGFVETQYF.

This clonotype was seen a handful of times. This sequence joins TRBV7-2 and TRBJ1-6; possibly TRBD1 for D (6 bases). The germline V gene has CDR1 SGHTA and CDR2 FQGNSA. Trimming took 5 bases from V and 9 from J, leaving 11 bases between them. CDR3 size: 13 residues. The CDR3, as DNA: TGTGCCAGCAGCCCAAGACAGGCTTCACCCCTCCACTTT. Its translation: CASSPRQASPLHF.

This clonotype showed up just a few times. V usage is TRBV29-1 and J usage is TRBJ2-3, with 11 bases identical to TRBD2. V lost 5 bases to trimming and J lost 9 bases; unmatched junction nucleotides: 7. CDR3 size: 13 residues. Germline loops: CDR1 SQVTM, CDR2 ANQGSEA. CDR3 DNA: TGCAGCGTTCGTGGGACTAGCGGCCCCACGCAGTATTTT. It translates to CSVRGTSGPTQYF.

The chain has TRBV3-1 and TRBJ2-3; D might be TRBD1 (6 bases). Germline-derived CDR1 and CDR2 are LGHDT and YNNKEL (reference sequence). The ends were cut back, 0 bases at V and 6 bases at J, with 13 bases in the middle. The CDR3 consists of 15 residues. The CDR3 bases are TGTGCCAGCAGCCAAGAGTGGGGGCGCGGGGATACGCAGTATTTT. This codes for CASSQEWGRGDTQYF.

The chain combines TRBV7-3 with TRBJ2-1; 7 positions match TRBD1. Trimming took 1 base from V and 6 from J; bases not matched to a gene: 6. Germline V gene lookup returns CDR1 SGHTA and CDR2 FQGTGA. CDR3 length: 15 residues. The chain's CDR3 is CASSLNGDSLNEQFF. CDR3 DNA sequence: TGTGCCAGCAGCTTAAACGGGGACAGTCTCAATGAGCAGTTCTTC. Combining the CDR3 with reference TRBV7-3 and TRBJ2-1 gives the whole variable domain GAGVSQTPSNKVTEKGKYVELRCDPISGHTALYWYRQSLGQGPEFLIYFQGTGAADDSGLPNDRFFAVRPEGSVSTLKIQRTERGDSAVYLCASSLNGDSLNEQFFGPGTRLTVL.

This sequence joins TRBV18 and TRBJ2-1; 9 bases are shared with TRBD2. V was pared by 4 bases and J by 2 bases, with 9 bases of the junction left unmatched. CDR1 KGHSH and CDR2 LQKENI come from the germline V gene. CDR3 length: 17 residues. This chain's CDR3 is CASSLAGTSRTYNEQFF. The CDR3 region has the DNA TGTGCCAGCTCACTAGCGGGGACTAGCCGGACCTACAATGAGCAGTTCTTC. The full variable domain, completed using reference TRBV18 and TRBJ2-1, is NAGVMQNPRHLVRRRGQEARLRCSPMKGHSHVYWYRQLPEEGLKFMVYLQKENIIDESGMPKERFSAEFPKEGPSILRIQQVVRGDSAAYFCASSLAGTSRTYNEQFFGPGTRLTVL.

The genes are TRBV5-6 and TRBJ1-1, with D uncertain. In germline, CDR1 is SGHDT, CDR2 YYEEEE. This CDR3 comprises 14 residues. The V and J ends lost 4 bases and 2 bases respectively, with 12 bases between them. CDR3 bases: TGTGCCAGCAGCCCATTTGGCAGAAACACTGAAGCTTTCTTT. Its protein product is CASSPFGRNTEAFF.

Only a few counts were recorded for this clonotype. The J gene is TRBJ1-1, the V gene TRBV5-1; 7 bases fit TRBD1. CDR3 size: 14 residues. J lost 5 bases, V lost 4 bases, and 8 bases had no gene match. Germline V CDR1 and CDR2: SGHRS, YFSETQ. The CDR3 here is CASSDRDWGTEAFF. The CDR3 coding sequence is TGCGCCAGCAGCGACAGGGATTGGGGGACTGAAGCTTTCTTT.

The chain combines TRBV6-5 with TRBJ1-5; D unresolved. V was trimmed by 2 bases and J by 6 bases, leaving 11 bases between them. Germline CDR1 is MNHEY and CDR2 is SVGAGI. The CDR3 has 14 amino acids. CDR3 coding DNA: TGTGCCAGCAGTTACGGCGTGAAGGGTCAGCCCCAGCATTTT. Encoded protein: CASSYGVKGQPQHF.

This clonotype was seen more than once but under ten times. The DNA for the CDR3 is TGCAGTGCTCATCATATAGGCCCAGATACGCAGTATTTT. It codes for CSAHHIGPDTQYF. V and J are TRBV20-1 and TRBJ2-3, with D uncertain. This CDR3 comprises 13 residues. V was cut by 5 bases and J by 4 bases, with 13 bases left in between. The germline gives CDR1 DFQATT, CDR2 SNEGSKA (reference sequence).

The rearrangement links TRBV6-5 to TRBJ1-2, with 10 nucleotides matching TRBD1. This CDR3 is 16 amino acids long. V dropped 0 bases and J dropped 3; count of bases not matched to a gene: 4. The V gene's germline CDR1 is MNHEY and CDR2 SVGAGI. The chain's CDR3 is CASSYSPGQGYYGYTF. The CDR3 DNA follows: TGTGCCAGCAGTTACTCACCGGGACAGGGGTACTATGGCTACACCTTC.

The rearrangement joins TRBV3-1 to TRBJ2-5; a weak D match, TRBD2 (7 bases). The CDR3 totals 15 residues. Deletions cut 2 bases from V and 3 bases from J, with 13 bases between. Per the germline V gene, CDR1 is LGHDT and CDR2 is YNNKEL (reference sequence). In DNA, the CDR3 is TGTGCCAGCAGCCAACGGGGGGCGGGGGAAGAGACCCAGTACTTC. Protein product: CASSQRGAGEETQYF.

In its sample, this clonotype was seen a few times. The V call is TRBV25-1, the J call TRBJ1-6, with a possible D match to TRBD1 (6 bases). Germline V CDR1 and CDR2: MGHDK, SYGVNS. The CDR3 length is 13 residues. V dropped 10 bases and J dropped 9 bases, with 16 bases sitting between them. The CDR3 nucleotides are TGTGCCACCAGGGGCATTTTGGCTTCACCCCTCCACTTT. This sequence encodes CATRGILASPLHF.

This clonotype was seen more than once but under ten times. The chain combines TRBV7-2 with TRBJ2-2; 9 bases line up with TRBD1. Germline V CDR1 and CDR2: SGHTA, FQGNSA. Unmatched junction bases numbered 4, after V lost 4 bases and J lost 4 bases. The CDR3 covers 15 residues. CDR3 DNA sequence: TGTGCCAGCAGCTACGGGACAGGGACCACCGGGGAGCTGTTTTTT. Amino acids: CASSYGTGTTGELFF.